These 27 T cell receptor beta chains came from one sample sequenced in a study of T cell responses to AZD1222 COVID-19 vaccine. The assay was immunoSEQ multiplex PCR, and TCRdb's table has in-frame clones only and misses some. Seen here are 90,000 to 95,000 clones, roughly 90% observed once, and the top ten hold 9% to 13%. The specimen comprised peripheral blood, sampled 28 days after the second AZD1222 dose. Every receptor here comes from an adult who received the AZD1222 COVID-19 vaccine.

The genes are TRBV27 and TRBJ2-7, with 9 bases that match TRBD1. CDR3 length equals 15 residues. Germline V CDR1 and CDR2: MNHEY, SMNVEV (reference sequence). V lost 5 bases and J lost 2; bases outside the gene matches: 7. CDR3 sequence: CASSPDRGRTYEQYF. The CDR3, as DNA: TGTGCCAGCAGTCCTGACAGGGGGAGAACCTACGAGCAGTACTTC.

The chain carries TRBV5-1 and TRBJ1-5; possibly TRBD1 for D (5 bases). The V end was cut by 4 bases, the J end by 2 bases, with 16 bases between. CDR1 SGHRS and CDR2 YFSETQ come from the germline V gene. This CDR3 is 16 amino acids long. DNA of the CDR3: TGCGCCAGCAGCCCCGGGGCACCATTGGGCAATCAGCCCCAGCATTTT. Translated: CASSPGAPLGNQPQHF.

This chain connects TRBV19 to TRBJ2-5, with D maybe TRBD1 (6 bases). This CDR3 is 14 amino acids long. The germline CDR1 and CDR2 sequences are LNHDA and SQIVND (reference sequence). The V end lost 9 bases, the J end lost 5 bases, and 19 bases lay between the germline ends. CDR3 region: CASSRTATVETQYF. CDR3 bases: TGTGCCAGCTCCCGGACAGCTACGGTGGAGACCCAGTACTTC.

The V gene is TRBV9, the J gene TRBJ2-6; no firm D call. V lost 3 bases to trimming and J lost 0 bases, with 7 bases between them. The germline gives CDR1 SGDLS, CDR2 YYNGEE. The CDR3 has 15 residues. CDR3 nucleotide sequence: TGTGCCAGCAGCGCAGGTTTCTCTGGGGCCAACGTCCTGACTTTC. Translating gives CASSAGFSGANVLTF.

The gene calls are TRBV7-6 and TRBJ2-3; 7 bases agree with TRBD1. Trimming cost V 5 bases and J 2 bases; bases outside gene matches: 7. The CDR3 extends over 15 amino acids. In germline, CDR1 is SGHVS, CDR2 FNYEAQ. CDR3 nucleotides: TGTGCCAGCAGCCACGGACAGGAGGACACAGATACGCAGTATTTT. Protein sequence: CASSHGQEDTDTQYF.

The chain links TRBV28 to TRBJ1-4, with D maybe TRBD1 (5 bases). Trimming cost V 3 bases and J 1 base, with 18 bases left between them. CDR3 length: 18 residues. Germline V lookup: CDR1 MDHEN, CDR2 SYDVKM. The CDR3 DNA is TGTGCCAGCAGTTTGCTCGGCAGGGCCTGGGGAACTAATGAAAAACTGTTTTTT. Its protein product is CASSLLGRAWGTNEKLFF. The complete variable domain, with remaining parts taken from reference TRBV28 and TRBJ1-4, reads DVKVTQSSRYLVKRTGEKVFLECVQDMDHENMFWYRQDPGLGLRLIYFSYDVKMKEKGDIPEGYSVSREKKERFSLILESASTNQTSMYLCASSLLGRAWGTNEKLFFGSGTQLSVL.

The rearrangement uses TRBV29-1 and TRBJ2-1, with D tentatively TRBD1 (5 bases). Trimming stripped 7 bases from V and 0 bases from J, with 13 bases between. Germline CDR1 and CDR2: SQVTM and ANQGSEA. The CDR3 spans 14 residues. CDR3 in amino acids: CSAYDSSSYNEQFF. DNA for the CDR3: TGCAGCGCCTACGACAGCAGCTCCTACAATGAGCAGTTCTTC.

The CDR3 bases are TGTGCCAGCAGCAAACGCTCCTGCTCCGGGACAGGGGGGAATGAAAAACTGTTTTTT. Protein: CASSKRSCSGTGGNEKLFF. This chain uses TRBV21-1 with TRBJ1-4; TRBD1, the D gene given by the table, was not confirmed from the DNA. TRBV21-1 is marked as a pseudogene. This CDR3 is 19 amino acids long.

CDR3 sequence (DNA): TGTGCCAGCAGCTTAGCAGGGTACACTGAAGCTTTCTTT. The encoded protein is CASSLAGYTEAFF. The chain employs TRBV7-8 and TRBJ1-1; D ambiguous. Germline V gene sequence: CDR1 SGHVS, CDR2 FQNEAQ. V was pared by 0 bases and J by 3 bases, with 5 bases between. The length of the CDR3 is 13 residues.

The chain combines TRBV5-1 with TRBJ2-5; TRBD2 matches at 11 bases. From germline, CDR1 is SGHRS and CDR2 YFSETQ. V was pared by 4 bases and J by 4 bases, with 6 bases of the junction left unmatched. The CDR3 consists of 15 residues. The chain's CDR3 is CASSTGLAGGETQYF. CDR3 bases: TGCGCCAGCAGCACCGGGCTAGCGGGAGGAGAGACCCAGTACTTC.

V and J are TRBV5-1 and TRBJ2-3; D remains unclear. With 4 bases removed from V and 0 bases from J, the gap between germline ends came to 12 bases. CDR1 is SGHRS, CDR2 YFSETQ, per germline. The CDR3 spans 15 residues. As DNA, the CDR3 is TGCGCCAGCAGCCTCGACTGGGTTAGCACAGATACGCAGTATTTT. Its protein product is CASSLDWVSTDTQYF.

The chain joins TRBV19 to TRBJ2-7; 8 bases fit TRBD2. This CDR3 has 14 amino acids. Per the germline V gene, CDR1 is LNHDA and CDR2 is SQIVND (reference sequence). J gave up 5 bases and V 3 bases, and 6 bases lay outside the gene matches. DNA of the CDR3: TGTGCCAGTAGTATCACGGGAGGGCCCAACGAGCAGTACTTC. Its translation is CASSITGGPNEQYF.

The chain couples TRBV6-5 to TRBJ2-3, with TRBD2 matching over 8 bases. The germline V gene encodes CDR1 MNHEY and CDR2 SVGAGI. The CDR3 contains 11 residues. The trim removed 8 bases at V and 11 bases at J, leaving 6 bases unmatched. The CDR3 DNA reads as TGTGCCAGCTCTGGCGGGAGGTTGCAGTATTTT. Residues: CASSGGRLQYF.

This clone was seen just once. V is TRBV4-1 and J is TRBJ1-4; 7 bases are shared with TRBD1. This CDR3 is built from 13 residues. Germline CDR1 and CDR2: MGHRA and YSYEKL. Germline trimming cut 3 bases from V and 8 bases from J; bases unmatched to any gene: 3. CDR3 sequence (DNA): TGCGCCAGCAGCCACCCGACAGGGGAAAAACTGTTTTTT. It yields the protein CASSHPTGEKLFF.

The CDR3 bases are TGTGCCAGCAGCTTAGATCCAGCCCAGGGAGAGACCCAGTACTTC. Protein: CASSLDPAQGETQYF. The rearrangement uses TRBV11-3 and TRBJ2-5; TRBD1 might be the D (5 bases). The CDR3 is made up of 15 amino acids. Trimming shortened V by 0 bases and J by 4 bases, and 12 bases separated the two germline ends. Per germline, CDR1 SGHNT and CDR2 YENEEA. Based on the CDR3 plus reference TRBV11-3 and TRBJ2-5, the full variable domain is EAGVVQSPRYKIIEKKQPVAFWCNPISGHNTLYWYLQNLGQGPELLIRYENEEAVDDSQLPKDRFSAERLKGVDSTLKIQPAELGDSAVYLCASSLDPAQGETQYFGPGTRLLVL.

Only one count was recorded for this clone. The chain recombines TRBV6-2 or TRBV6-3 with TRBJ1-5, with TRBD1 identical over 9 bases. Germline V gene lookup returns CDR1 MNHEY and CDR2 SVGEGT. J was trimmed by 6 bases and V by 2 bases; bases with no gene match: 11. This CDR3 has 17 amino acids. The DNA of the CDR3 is TGTGCCAGCAGTTACCTACAGGGGGCGCGCGGTGGTCAGCCCCAGCATTTT. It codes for CASSYLQGARGGQPQHF.

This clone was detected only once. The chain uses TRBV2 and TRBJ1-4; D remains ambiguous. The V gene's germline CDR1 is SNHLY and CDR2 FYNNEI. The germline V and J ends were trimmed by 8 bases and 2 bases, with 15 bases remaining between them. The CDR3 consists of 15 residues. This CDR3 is CASRWDAATNEKLFF. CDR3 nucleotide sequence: TGTGCCAGCCGTTGGGATGCGGCCACTAATGAAAAACTGTTTTTT.

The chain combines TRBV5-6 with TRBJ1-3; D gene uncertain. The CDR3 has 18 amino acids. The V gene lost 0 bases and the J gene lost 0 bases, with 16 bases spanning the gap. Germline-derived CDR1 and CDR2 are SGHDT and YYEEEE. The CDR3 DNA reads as TGTGCCAGCAGCTTGGCAGGTTTCTCGGGGAACTCTGGAAACACCATATATTTT. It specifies CASSLAGFSGNSGNTIYF.

In DNA form, the CDR3 reads TGCGCCAGCAGGACAGGGAATTTCAATCAGCCCCAGCATTTT. Its translation is CASRTGNFNQPQHF. The chain carries TRBV10-2 and TRBJ1-5, with 7 bases matching TRBD1. Germline CDR1 WSHSY, CDR2 SAAADI. The trim removed 6 bases at V and 3 bases at J, leaving 5 bases unmatched. The CDR3 is made up of 14 amino acids.

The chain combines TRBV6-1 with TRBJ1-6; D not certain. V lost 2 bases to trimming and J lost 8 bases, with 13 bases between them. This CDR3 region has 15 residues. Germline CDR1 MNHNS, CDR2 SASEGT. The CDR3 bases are TGTGCCAGCAGTGAAAGTGGCAGCGCCTATTCACCCCTCCACTTT. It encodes CASSESGSAYSPLHF.

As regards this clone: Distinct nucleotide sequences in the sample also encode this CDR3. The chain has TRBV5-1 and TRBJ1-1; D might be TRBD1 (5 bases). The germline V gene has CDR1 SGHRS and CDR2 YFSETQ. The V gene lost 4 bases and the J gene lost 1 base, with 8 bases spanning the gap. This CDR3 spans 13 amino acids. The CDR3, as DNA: TGCGCCAGCAGCCCCACAGGGAACACTGAAGCTTTCTTT. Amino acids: CASSPTGNTEAFF. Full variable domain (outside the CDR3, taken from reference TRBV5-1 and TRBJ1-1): KAGVTQTPRYLIKTRGQQVTLSCSPISGHRSVSWYQQTPGQGLQFLFEYFSETQRNKGNFPGRFSGRQFSNSRSEMNVSTLELGDSALYLCASSPTGNTEAFFGQGTRLTVV.

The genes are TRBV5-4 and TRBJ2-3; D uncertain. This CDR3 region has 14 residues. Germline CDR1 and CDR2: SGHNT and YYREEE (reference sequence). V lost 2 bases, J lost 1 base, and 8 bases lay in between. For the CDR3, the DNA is TGTGCCAGCAGCTTTCATGGGGGCACAGATACGCAGTATTTT. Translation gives CASSFHGGTDTQYF.

CDR3 DNA: TGTGCCAGCAGCTTAAGCCGGACAGGCAGAACTAACTATGGCTACACCTTC. Translating gives CASSLSRTGRTNYGYTF. The chain is built from TRBV7-2 and TRBJ1-2; TRBD1 aligns across 7 bases. J lost 0 bases, V lost 2 bases, and 9 bases had no gene match. This CDR3 has 17 amino acids. Looked up from germline, CDR1 is SGHTA and CDR2 is FQGNSA. The variable domain in full, completed from reference TRBV7-2 and TRBJ1-2, reads GAGVSQSPSNKVTEKGKDVELRCDPISGHTALYWYRQSLGQGLEFLIYFQGNSAPDKSGLPSDRFSAERTGGSVSTLTIQRTQQEDSAVYLCASSLSRTGRTNYGYTFGSGTRLTVV.

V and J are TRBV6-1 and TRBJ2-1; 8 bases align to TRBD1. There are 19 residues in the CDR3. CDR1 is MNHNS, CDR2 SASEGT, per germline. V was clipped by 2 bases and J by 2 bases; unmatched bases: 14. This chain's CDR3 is CASSEPPQIQGVAYNEQFF. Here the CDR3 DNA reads TGTGCCAGCAGTGAACCGCCCCAGATACAGGGGGTGGCCTACAATGAGCAGTTCTTC.

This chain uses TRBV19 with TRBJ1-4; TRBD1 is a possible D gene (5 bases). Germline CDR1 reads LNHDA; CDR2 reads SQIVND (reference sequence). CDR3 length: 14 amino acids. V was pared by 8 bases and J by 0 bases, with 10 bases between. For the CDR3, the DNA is TGTGCCAGTGGGACGGGTGCAACTAATGAAAAACTGTTTTTT. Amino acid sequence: CASGTGATNEKLFF.

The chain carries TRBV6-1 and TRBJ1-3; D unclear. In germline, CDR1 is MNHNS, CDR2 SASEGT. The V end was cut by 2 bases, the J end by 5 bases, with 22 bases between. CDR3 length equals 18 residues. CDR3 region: CASSETLAGTQGRNTIYF. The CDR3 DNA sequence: TGTGCCAGCAGTGAAACCCTGGCAGGAACCCAAGGACGAAACACCATATATTTT.

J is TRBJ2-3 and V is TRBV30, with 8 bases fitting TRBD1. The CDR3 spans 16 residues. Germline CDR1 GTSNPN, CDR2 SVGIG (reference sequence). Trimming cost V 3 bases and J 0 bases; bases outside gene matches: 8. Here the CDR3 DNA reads TGTGCCTGGAGGGAAATCGGACAGGGTAGCACAGATACGCAGTATTTT. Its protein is CAWREIGQGSTDTQYF.